The T cell receptor (beta chain) described here comes from a study of CD8 T cells in ankylosing spondylitis. Notes on this clonotype: What it binds is not known.

The CDR3 has 13 residues. Germline V lookup: CDR1 SGHDN, CDR2 FVKESK. J lost 3 bases, V lost 4 bases, and 3 bases had no gene match. Preparation of TCR beta libraries was done by quantitative 5'-RACE with molecular barcodes. TCRdb analysed the 5' RACE reads with MiXCR anew, one entry per CDR3 protein. The sample carries about 130,000 distinct CDR3 sequences, approximately 9.7% recorded once. General study results and limits: A motif in TCR beta, a set of fewer than ten highly homologous variants, appeared characteristic of ankylosing spondylitis blood. Reportedly, significant enrichment of disease-linked clones occurred in matched ankylosing spondylitis synovial fluid.

This sequence joins TRBV14 and TRBJ2-7, with 7 nucleotides matching TRBD2. The origin of this receptor is a male donor with ankylosing spondylitis or in good health (not recorded which). Sequenced: blood, either unsorted or a sorted T cell fraction (not recorded which). Here the CDR3 reads CASSRGTIYEQYF. The CDR3 DNA reads as TGTGCCAGCAGCCGAGGGACTATCTACGAGCAGTACTTC.